This TCR beta chain was sequenced for a study of radiotherapy plus CTLA-4 blockade in lung cancer. For the study at large: Patients showed objective responses in under 20% of cases, and disease control was achieved by under 40%. Whole-study results and caveats: After radiotherapy and ipilimumab, tumor-derived clones expanded in peripheral blood.

Data came from immunoSEQ multiplex PCR; TCRdb stores just in-frame clones and leaves some out. The sample gives 30,000 to 35,000 clones, roughly 80% of which show up once; 6.5% to 9% is in the top ten. Note on this clone: The target antigen is unknown.

This clonotype was sampled from a human donor with non-small cell lung cancer who had stable disease on radiotherapy plus ipilimumab. The sequences come from peripheral blood, collected from a patient treated with radiotherapy plus ipilimumab.

The CDR3 region has the DNA TGCGCCAGCAGCTTACAACCAGGGGGCAGGAACACTGAAGCTTTCTTT. This gives the protein CASSLQPGGRNTEAFF. This chain uses TRBV5-1 with TRBJ1-1; 8 positions agree with TRBD1. The CDR3 sequence is 16 residues long. Unmatched junction bases numbered 7, after V lost 2 bases and J lost 1 base. Germline V lookup: CDR1 SGHRS, CDR2 YFSETQ.